This T cell receptor (beta chain) is drawn from a study of OX40 agonist ivuxolimab in advanced cancers. Across the whole study: Cohort: 82.7% men, mean age about 60, aged about 20 to 80. The study reported partial responses in three patients: one hepatocellular carcinoma, two cutaneous melanoma.

Profiled with immunoSEQ multiplex PCR; TCRdb holds only in-frame clones, not every one. The sample carries 60,000 or so clones, about four fifths recorded once. The study, taken as a whole, reports: In general, CD8+ T cells held more expanded clones than CD4+ did, on average.

Worth noting for this clone: The antigen remains undetermined.

The starting material was CD4+ or CD8+ T cells sorted from blood, obtained in a trial of the OX40 agonist ivuxolimab. The TCR comes from an adult with an advanced solid tumor such as melanoma, head and neck, liver or kidney cancer.

DNA of the CDR3: TGTGCCAGCTCCCGGGGGGGGGCTTTTGAAAAACTGTTTTTT. This gives the protein CASSRGGAFEKLFF. The chain recombines TRBV28 with TRBJ1-4, with a weak D call TRBD1 (6 bases). Germline lookup yields CDR1 MDHEN and CDR2 SYDVKM. This CDR3 has 14 amino acids. V lost 8 bases and J 7 bases, leaving 17 bases between the germline ends.